A selection of T cell receptor beta chains follows, all from one sample in a study of blood T cell repertoires in COVID-19. Using immunoSEQ multiplex PCR, the repertoire was profiled, and TCRdb retains in-frame clones only, with some absent. This table holds under 250,000 clones, 88% found once. Source material: peripheral blood. The receptors shown here come from a woman aged 60-70 years with acute or convalescent COVID-19. CDR3s include the opening cysteine and the closing phenylalanine or tryptophan. The D gene is left open where the match is weak. Clone sizes are given selectively: once, few, many, or a class where the clone is expanded.

TRBJ2-1,TRBD2,NA,TRBV2,TGTGCCAGCAGTAGGGCTTGGAGCGGGGGTGAGCAGTTCTTC,CASSRAWSGGEQFF
TRBJ1-1,TRBD1,NA,TRBV28,TGTGCCAGCAGTTTCGCCGGGACAGGGGTAACGAGAACTGAAGCTTTCTTT,CASSFAGTGVTRTEAFF
TRBJ1-3,NA,NA,TRBV3-1/TRBV3-2,TGTGCCAGCAGCCCTCAGACAGTTATGAACACCATATATTTT,CASSPQTVMNTIYF
TRBJ1-5,NA,NA,TRBV7-6,TGTGCCAGCAGCTTAGGCGCTGAGAGGCCCCAGCATTTT,CASSLGAERPQHF
TRBJ1-3,NA,NA,TRBV4-1,TGCGCCAGCAGCCAAGGGACCGGGAAAAACACCATATATTTT,CASSQGTGKNTIYF
TRBJ2-7,NA,few,TRBV4-2,TGTGCCAGCAGCCTGGCAACCGGAGTAAACGCCTACGAGCAGTACTTC,CASSLATGVNAYEQYF
TRBJ2-1,TRBD2,NA,TRBV7-9,TGTGCCAGCAGCCCACCAATAGCGGGAGAAAAGGGCAATGAGCAGTTCTTC,CASSPPIAGEKGNEQFF
TRBJ1-1,NA,once,TRBV6-5,TGTGCCAGCAGTCCTCCCAGGGTGATGAACACTGAAGCTTTCTTT,CASSPPRVMNTEAFF
TRBJ2-7,TRBD2,NA,TRBV6-2/TRBV6-3,TGTGCCAGCAGTTTGACTAGCGGGGGCTACGAGCAGTACTTC,CASSLTSGGYEQYF
TRBJ2-1,NA,NA,TRBV3-1/TRBV3-2,TGTGCCAGCAGCCAAGATCTTAACGGGGGAGGAAATGAGCAGTTCTTC,CASSQDLNGGGNEQFF
TRBJ2-5,NA,NA,TRBV30,TGTGCCTGGAGCCGAGGACAGCAAGAGACCCAGTACTTC,CAWSRGQQETQYF
TRBJ2-1,TRBD1,NA,TRBV7-3,TGTGCCAGCAGCTTATCCGGACAGGGTTACAATGAGCAGTTCTTC,CASSLSGQGYNEQFF
TRBJ2-1,NA,NA,TRBV5-6,TGTGCCAGCAGGTCTAGGTGGGGCAGGAATGAGCAGTTCTTC,CASRSRWGRNEQFF
TRBJ1-1,NA,NA,TRBV7-2,TGTGCCAGCAGCTTACTACTGATGAACACTGAAGCTTTCTTT,CASSLLLMNTEAFF
TRBJ1-4,TRBD1,NA,TRBV5-1,TGCGCCAGCACCGCAGGGCCAGGGGGTGAAAAACTGTTTTTT,CASTAGPGGEKLFF
TRBJ1-1,NA,NA,TRBV5-4,TGTGCCAGCACCCCAGGAGGGCGAGGGGACACTGAAGCTTTCTTT,CASTPGGRGDTEAFF
TRBJ1-4,NA,once,TRBV5-4,TGTGCCAGCAGCCGGGGACAAACAACTAATGAAAAACTGTTTTTT,CASSRGQTTNEKLFF
TRBJ2-5,NA,NA,TRBV4-1,TGCGCCAGCAGCCGCCAAGCGGGTGCGGCGGAGACCCAGTACTTC,CASSRQAGAAETQYF
TRBJ2-1,NA,few,TRBV20-1,TGCAGTGCTTCCGTTTACAATGAGCAGTTCTTC,CSASVYNEQFF
TRBJ2-5,NA,NA,TRBV7-2,TGTGCCAGCAGCCCCGCGGGGCGCCAAGAGACCCAGTACTTC,CASSPAGRQETQYF
TRBJ2-1,TRBD2,NA,TRBV3-1/TRBV3-2,TGTGCCAGCAGCCTAAATAGCGGGGGCGGGCAGTTCTTC,CASSLNSGGGQFF
TRBJ1-5,NA,NA,TRBV5-6,TGTGCCAGCAGCTTGACGGGCAGGGCCGCTAATCAGCCCCAGCATTTT,CASSLTGRAANQPQHF
TRBJ2-7,TRBD2,NA,TRBV12-3/TRBV12-4,TGTGCCAGTGGGAGGGGACCCTACGAGCAGTACTTC,CASGRGPYEQYF
TRBJ2-5,TRBD2,NA,TRBV10-2,TGCGCCAGCAGTTTAGCGGGGGGCTGGGGGGAGACCCAGTACTTC,CASSLAGGWGETQYF
TRBJ1-1,NA,NA,TRBV2,TGTGCCAGCAGTGAAGTGACAGTGTCAACTGAAGCTTTCTTT,CASSEVTVSTEAFF
TRBJ1-5,TRBD1,NA,TRBV19,TGTGCCAGTAGCACGACAGGGGGCAACAATCAGCCCCAGCATTTT,CASSTTGGNNQPQHF
TRBJ1-5,TRBD1,NA,TRBV6-5,TGTGCCAGCAGGGAGGACAGGGCCCATCAGCCCCAGCATTTT,CASREDRAHQPQHF
TRBJ2-1,TRBD2,once,TRBV4-1,TGCGCCAGCAGCCAAGTTGCGGGGGGCCCTAATGAGCAGTTCTTC,CASSQVAGGPNEQFF
TRBJ2-5,TRBD2,NA,TRBV10-3,TGTGCCATCAGTGAGGTCGCTAGCGGGGGGGCGGAGGAGACCCAGTACTTC,CAISEVASGGAEETQYF
TRBJ1-1,NA,NA,TRBV7-9,TGTGCCAGCAGCTCGGGATATCTTGGGATCACTGAAGCTTTCTTT,CASSSGYLGITEAFF
TRBJ1-2,NA,few,TRBV27,TGTGCCAGCAATCCTATACCCGGCGGGGGTGGCTACACCTTC,CASNPIPGGGGYTF
TRBJ2-1,NA,NA,TRBV7-3,TGTGCCAGCAGCGAATACACGGGGGATGAGCAGTTCTTC,CASSEYTGDEQFF
TRBJ1-2,NA,NA,TRBV6-5,TGTGCCAGCCGCGCCTGGGGACAAAACTATGGCTACACCTTC,CASRAWGQNYGYTF
TRBJ1-5,NA,NA,TRBV19,TGTGCCAGTAGTATGGGCCAGGGGACGGGTCAGCCCCAGCATTTT,CASSMGQGTGQPQHF
TRBJ2-2,NA,NA,TRBV6-5,TGTGCCAGCTTTAACGGGGGAGGCGGGGAGCTGTTTTTT,CASFNGGGGELFF
TRBJ1-5,NA,NA,TRBV19,TGTGCCAGTAGTAGAACAGGGCTATACGATCAGCCCCAGCATTTT,CASSRTGLYDQPQHF
TRBJ1-4,TRBD1,NA,TRBV2,TGTGCCAGCAGACAATTCGGGACAGGGGTTGAAAAACTGTTTTTT,CASRQFGTGVEKLFF
TRBJ1-5,TRBD1,once,TRBV15,TGTGCCACCAGCAGAAACAGACAGGGCCGGCCCCAGCATTTT,CATSRNRQGRPQHF
TRBJ1-2,TRBD1,NA,TRBV5-1,TGCGCCAGCAGTACAGGACAGGGACACTATGGCTACACCTTC,CASSTGQGHYGYTF
TRBJ1-6,NA,NA,TRBV6-6,TGTGCCAGCAGTTACCAAAGGACAGCCAAAAATTCACCCCTCCACTTT,CASSYQRTAKNSPLHF
TRBJ1-2,NA,NA,TRBV6-5,TGTGCCAGCAGTCGGCGACAGGATGGCTACACCTTC,CASSRRQDGYTF
TRBJ2-3,TRBD2,NA,TRBV24-1,TGTGCCACCAGTGATACTAGCGGGAGATCCAGAGATACGCAGTATTTT,CATSDTSGRSRDTQYF
TRBJ1-5,NA,NA,TRBV12-5,TGTGCTAGTGGTTTTGGGCAGGGTAGCAATCAGCCCCAGCATTTT,CASGFGQGSNQPQHF
TRBJ1-5,NA,NA,TRBV27,TGTGCCAGCAGTTTAGCGGGGTTAGGGCCCCAGCATTTT,CASSLAGLGPQHF
TRBJ1-4,NA,NA,TRBV5-1,TGCGCCAGCAGCTTACCCGGGAGGGAAAAACTGTTTTTT,CASSLPGREKLFF
TRBJ2-5,NA,once,TRBV7-9,TGTGCCAGCAGCCCCCGGGCAGCTCGGGGGGAGACCCAGTACTTC,CASSPRAARGETQYF
TRBJ1-2,TRBD1,NA,TRBV7-9,TGTGCCAGCAGCTTAGGAGGACAGGGTTCTAACTATGGCTACACCTTC,CASSLGGQGSNYGYTF
TRBJ2-6,NA,NA,TRBV11-2,TGTGCCAGCAGCATAGGTAGCTCTGGGGCCAACGTCCTGACTTTC,CASSIGSSGANVLTF
TRBJ2-7,NA,NA,TRBV18,TGTGCCAGCTCACCGGAGCGTTACGAGCAGTACTTC,CASSPERYEQYF